These 13 T cell receptor beta chains came from one sample sequenced in a study of blood T cell repertoires in COVID-19. Measured with immunoSEQ multiplex PCR; TCRdb has only the in-frame clones, and not every one. The sample carries about 100,000 clones, over 75% recorded once. Sequencing used peripheral blood. Every receptor here comes from a woman in her sixties or seventies with acute or convalescent COVID-19.

The J gene is TRBJ1-4, the V gene TRBV4-1; D gene uncertain. This CDR3 has 17 amino acids. V lost 1 base, J lost 2 bases, and 14 bases lay in between. In germline, CDR1 is MGHRA, CDR2 YSYEKL. CDR3: CASSQGISRVTNEKLFF. CDR3 coding DNA: TGCGCCAGCAGCCAAGGAATCTCGAGGGTCACTAATGAAAAACTGTTTTTT.

The chain combines TRBV19 with TRBJ2-1, with TRBD2 matching over 10 bases. Per germline, CDR1 LNHDA and CDR2 SQIVND (reference sequence). CDR3 length: 15 amino acids. The J segment lost 2 bases and the V segment lost 5 bases, leaving 3 bases of the junction unmatched. This CDR3 is CASSRTSGAYNEQFF. DNA of the CDR3: TGTGCCAGTAGTCGAACTAGCGGGGCCTACAATGAGCAGTTCTTC. The full variable domain, rest sourced from reference TRBV19 and TRBJ2-1, is DGGITQSPKYLFRKEGQNVTLSCEQNLNHDAMYWYRQDPGQGLRLIYYSQIVNDFQKGDIAEGYSVSREKKESFPLTVTSAQKNPTAFYLCASSRTSGAYNEQFFGPGTRLTVL.

The CDR3 is CASSSTGGKLNSYNSPLHF. The CDR3 coding sequence is TGTGCCAGCAGCTCGACAGGGGGCAAATTGAACTCCTATAATTCACCCCTCCACTTT. The genes are TRBV3-1 (or the pseudogene TRBV3-2) and TRBJ1-6, with 10 nucleotides matching TRBD1. In germline, CDR1 is LGHDT, CDR2 YNNKEL (reference sequence). The V gene end was trimmed by 5 bases and the J gene end by 0 bases; junction bases not matched to a gene: 10. This CDR3 comprises 19 residues.

The rearrangement joins TRBV5-1 to TRBJ1-6; 9 bases map to TRBD1. Losses at the gene ends were 4 bases for V and 6 bases for J; bases not matched to a gene: 8. Germline CDR1 is SGHRS and CDR2 is YFSETQ. There are 16 residues in the CDR3. CDR3 residues: CASSITGTGTNSPLHF. CDR3 sequence (DNA): TGCGCCAGCAGCATAACCGGGACAGGGACTAATTCACCCCTCCACTTT.

CDR3 in amino acids: CAISESRAQGIDEQYF. The CDR3, as DNA: TGTGCCATCAGTGAGTCGAGAGCACAGGGGATTGACGAGCAGTACTTC. V usage is TRBV10-3 and J usage is TRBJ2-7; TRBD1 agrees at 7 bases. Germline assignment: CDR1 ENHRY and CDR2 SYGVKD. The CDR3 is 16 amino acids. Trimming at V came to 0 bases and at J to 5 bases, leaving 10 bases not matched to a gene.

The gene calls are TRBV28 and TRBJ2-4; 8 nucleotides match TRBD1. The CDR3 has 19 amino acids. V dropped 7 bases and J dropped 4; count of bases not matched to a gene: 21. From germline, CDR1 is MDHEN and CDR2 SYDVKM. The CDR3 loop reads CASTPALGQGTNRKNIQYF. In nucleotides, the CDR3 is TGTGCCAGCACCCCCGCTCTTGGACAGGGAACTAACCGAAAAAACATTCAGTACTTC.

In this sample, this clone turned up once. The chain employs TRBV24-1 and TRBJ2-2, with 8 nucleotides matching TRBD1. There are 16 residues in the CDR3. CDR1 is KGHDR and CDR2 is SFDVKD in the germline V gene. Trimming at V came to 2 bases and at J to 7 bases, leaving 8 bases not matched to a gene. The CDR3 protein is CATSDSSRGLIGELFF. The DNA of the CDR3 is TGTGCCACCAGTGATTCATCCAGGGGGCTAATCGGGGAGCTGTTTTTT.

This clone was detected a few times. J is TRBJ1-4 and V is TRBV5-1; D remains ambiguous. Per the germline V gene, CDR1 is SGHRS and CDR2 is YFSETQ. The V and J ends lost 1 base and 3 bases respectively, with 10 bases between them. The CDR3 loop spans 15 amino acids. In nucleotides, the CDR3 is TGCGCCAGCAGCTTGCAGGATTCCCCTAATGAAAAACTGTTTTTT. It yields the protein CASSLQDSPNEKLFF.

This clone was recorded a few times. The genes are TRBV28 and TRBJ2-5, with D possibly matching TRBD2 (7 bases). The germline V gene encodes CDR1 MDHEN and CDR2 SYDVKM. The ends were cut back, 5 bases at V and 1 base at J, with 20 bases in the middle. The CDR3 runs 17 residues. CDR3 amino acids: CASSPLGGAMRQETQYF. For the CDR3, the DNA is TGTGCCAGCAGTCCCTTGGGGGGGGCGATGCGCCAAGAGACCCAGTACTTC.

This clone showed up just a few times. Here the CDR3 reads CASSVLGGQANYGYTF. The CDR3 DNA reads as TGTGCCAGCAGTGTTCTGGGGGGGCAGGCTAACTATGGCTACACCTTC. This chain connects TRBV6-1 to TRBJ1-2; TRBD1 is a possible D gene (6 bases). The CDR3 loop spans 16 amino acids. The germline CDR1 and CDR2 sequences are MNHNS and SASEGT. With 4 bases removed from V and 0 bases from J, the gap between germline ends came to 15 bases.

V is TRBV7-2 and J is TRBJ1-3; TRBD1 agrees at 7 bases. V lost 5 bases to trimming and J lost 0 bases; unmatched junction nucleotides: 10. The CDR3 runs to 17 residues. Germline V gene lookup returns CDR1 SGHTA and CDR2 FQGNSA. This CDR3 is CASSAISGQVSGNTIYF. DNA for the CDR3: TGTGCCAGCAGCGCCATAAGCGGACAGGTCTCTGGAAACACCATATATTTT. Drawing the rest from reference TRBV7-2 and TRBJ1-3, the complete variable domain is GAGVSQSPSNKVTEKGKDVELRCDPISGHTALYWYRQSLGQGLEFLIYFQGNSAPDKSGLPSDRFSAERTGGSVSTLTIQRTQQEDSAVYLCASSAISGQVSGNTIYFGEGSWLTVV.

The chain is built from TRBV6-6 and TRBJ1-2; no clear D gene. Germline assignment: CDR1 MNHNY and CDR2 SVGAGI (reference sequence). The CDR3 is 13 amino acids. With 5 bases removed from V and 2 bases from J, the gap between germline ends came to 9 bases. The CDR3 sequence is CASSPTPNYGYTF. CDR3 DNA: TGTGCCAGCAGTCCCACACCAAACTATGGCTACACCTTC.

This chain links TRBV24-1 with TRBJ2-3, with D hard to call. Germline assignment: CDR1 KGHDR and CDR2 SFDVKD. There are 13 residues in the CDR3. V was clipped by 5 bases and J by 4 bases, with 9 bases between them. CDR3 sequence reads: CATSGKLADTQYF. The CDR3 coding sequence is TGTGCCACCAGTGGCAAGTTAGCAGATACGCAGTATTTT.